Below are 27 T cell receptor beta chains sequenced from a single sample in a study of a mutant IDH1 vaccine in newly diagnosed glioma. The method was immunoSEQ multiplex PCR; TCRdb's version includes in-frame clones alone and lacks a portion of them. The sample has 65,000 to 70,000 clones; 80% to 90% are singletons. Time point of the sample: baseline, week 1 (first vaccination visit). As to treatment: pre-vaccination baseline after standard-of-care therapy. The sequences come from PBMCs, collected from a glioma patient treated with radiotherapy, temozolomide or both. The source is a man aged 30 to 45 with glioma.

CDR3 in DNA: TGTGCCACCAGCAGAGCAGGCTCGGGACAGAAGTATGGCTACACCTTC. This translates into CATSRAGSGQKYGYTF. V is TRBV15 and J is TRBJ1-2; 7 nucleotides align to TRBD1. This CDR3 spans 16 amino acids. V lost 1 base and J lost 5; bases outside the gene matches: 10. CDR1 LNHNV and CDR2 YYDKDF come from the germline V gene (reference sequence).

This clone was seen more than once but under ten times. V usage is TRBV6-4 and J usage is TRBJ2-3; D is ambiguous. Trimming removed 0 bases from V and 0 bases from J, with 4 bases in between. The CDR3 length is 14 residues. Germline V gene data show CDR1 as MRHNA and CDR2 as SNTAGT. CDR3 bases: TGTGCCAGCAGTGACTCGACTAGCACAGATACGCAGTATTTT. Its protein product is CASSDSTSTDTQYF.

This clone was seen once. The genes are TRBV4-1 and TRBJ1-4, with a possible D match to TRBD1 (5 bases). The CDR3 runs to 14 residues. V lost 1 base and J lost 8, with 11 bases in between. Germline CDR1 and CDR2: MGHRA and YSYEKL. The CDR3 region has the DNA TGCGCCAGCAGCCAAGTTCAGGGCGTGGAAAAACTGTTTTTT. Its protein product is CASSQVQGVEKLFF.

With regard to this clone: A junction end diverges from the germline sequence, so it may reflect a read error. The sample holds other DNA sequences that translate to the same CDR3. V is TRBV2 and J is TRBJ1-1, with D uncertain. The V gene's germline CDR1 is SNHLY and CDR2 FYNNEI. The CDR3 is 12 residues long. CDR3 loop: CASPSMNTEAFF. The CDR3 DNA reads TGTGCCAGTCCGTCCATGAACACTGAAGCTTTCTTC.

The gene calls are TRBV29-1 and TRBJ1-1; tentative D call: TRBD1 (5 bases). Trimming cost V 7 bases and J 2 bases, with 17 bases left between them. Germline V lookup: CDR1 SQVTM, CDR2 ANQGSEA. There are 14 residues in the CDR3. The CDR3 loop is CSAELDSFNTEAFF. Here the CDR3 DNA reads TGCAGCGCCGAACTCGACAGCTTTAACACTGAAGCTTTCTTT.

The table lists this clone with a few counts. This chain connects TRBV9 to TRBJ1-1; no clear D. CDR3 size: 14 residues. The germline gives CDR1 SGDLS, CDR2 YYNGEE. V gave up 0 bases and J gave up 4 bases, with 10 bases separating them. The CDR3 nucleotides read TGTGCCAGCAGCGTAGGGGCCGGACCCACTGAAGCTTTCTTT. This translates into CASSVGAGPTEAFF.

The gene calls are TRBV11-2 and TRBJ1-6; TRBD1 agrees at 8 bases. V was pared by 1 base and J by 10 bases, with 12 bases of the junction left unmatched. The CDR3 has 17 amino acids. CDR1 and CDR2 from the germline V gene are SGHAT and FQNNGV. The CDR3 DNA sequence: TGTGCCAGCAGCTTAGCCCCTAGGAACAGGGGGAGGTCACCCCTCCACTTT. It codes for CASSLAPRNRGRSPLHF.

The gene calls are TRBV6-5 and TRBJ1-5; D is uncertain. The CDR3 extends over 15 amino acids. V was pared by 4 bases and J by 0 bases, with 10 bases between. CDR1 and CDR2 (germline): MNHEY, SVGAGI. The CDR3 DNA sequence: TGTGCCAGCAGTTTACGACATAGTAGCAATCAGCCCCAGCATTTT. This codes for CASSLRHSSNQPQHF.

V gene TRBV5-1 combines with J gene TRBJ2-3; 16 positions agree with TRBD2. The J segment lost 6 bases and the V segment lost 3 bases, leaving 7 bases of the junction unmatched. Germline V gene sequence: CDR1 SGHRS, CDR2 YFSETQ. The CDR3 covers 17 residues. The DNA of the CDR3 is TGCGCCAGCAGCTCAGGGACTAGCGGGGGGGCCTACGATACGCAGTATTTT. It is translated as CASSSGTSGGAYDTQYF.

CDR3 sequence reads: CASSQDRGPYEQYF. DNA for the CDR3: TGTGCCAGCAGCCAAGACAGGGGGCCCTACGAGCAGTACTTC. The V call is TRBV4-2, the J call TRBJ2-7, with 8 bases matching TRBD1. CDR1 and CDR2 (germline): LGHNA, YNFKEQ. V lost 0 bases and J lost 2; bases outside the gene matches: 0. This CDR3 has 14 amino acids.

The V gene is TRBV6-4, the J gene TRBJ2-2; D is unclear. This CDR3 is 13 amino acids long. Germline V gives CDR1 MRHNA, CDR2 SNTAGT. Trimming cost V 3 bases and J 4 bases, with 6 bases left between them. CDR3 nucleotides: TGTGCCAGCAGTGAAGAAGTCACCGGGGAGCTGTTTTTT. It is translated as CASSEEVTGELFF.

The CDR3 sequence: CASSPTSGTDTQYF. The CDR3 region has the DNA TGTGCCAGCAGTCCAACTAGCGGCACAGATACGCAGTATTTT. This chain uses TRBV27 with TRBJ2-3; 7 bases match TRBD2. The CDR3 is 14 amino acids. The J segment lost 1 base and the V segment lost 5 bases, leaving 3 bases of the junction unmatched. Germline CDR1 and CDR2: MNHEY and SMNVEV (reference sequence).

This clone was counted a few times. The V and J genes are TRBV6-1 and TRBJ1-5, with a tentative D call TRBD1 (6 bases). The V gene lost 2 bases and the J gene lost 2 bases, with 25 bases spanning the gap. The CDR3 is 20 residues long. Germline V gene sequence: CDR1 MNHNS, CDR2 SASEGT. This CDR3 is CASSENFVTSQGVGNQPQHF. The DNA for the CDR3 is TGTGCCAGCAGTGAAAACTTCGTGACATCACAGGGAGTGGGCAATCAGCCCCAGCATTTT.

The genes are TRBV25-1 and TRBJ2-2, with D perhaps TRBD2 (5 bases). The CDR3 spans 15 residues. CDR1 and CDR2 from the germline V gene are MGHDK and SYGVNS. V lost 0 bases and J lost 6, with 11 bases in between. The CDR3 here is CASSEYSGLSGELFF. The CDR3 nucleotides read TGTGCCAGCAGTGAATATTCGGGGTTGTCCGGGGAGCTGTTTTTT.

This chain connects TRBV9 to TRBJ2-7; 7 nucleotides align to TRBD1. This CDR3 region has 14 residues. With V trimmed by 3 bases and J by 3 bases, 6 bases remained unmatched. Germline loops: CDR1 SGDLS, CDR2 YYNGEE. CDR3 in amino acids: CASSEGQNIYEQYF. CDR3 nucleotide sequence: TGTGCCAGCAGCGAGGGACAGAACATCTACGAGCAGTACTTC.

The gene calls are TRBV6-5 and TRBJ1-2, with TRBD1 as a possible D gene (6 bases). Trimming cost V 4 bases and J 3 bases, with 12 bases left between them. The CDR3 extends over 14 amino acids. Germline V gives CDR1 MNHEY, CDR2 SVGAGI. This chain's CDR3 is CASSSGGQDYGYTF. CDR3 DNA sequence: TGTGCCAGCAGTTCGGGGGGGCAGGACTATGGCTACACCTTC.

V usage is TRBV10-3 and J usage is TRBJ2-7; D not resolved. This CDR3 has 17 residues. From germline, CDR1 is ENHRY and CDR2 SYGVKD. Trimming removed 2 bases from V and 3 bases from J, with 20 bases in between. CDR3 sequence reads: CAISEPFVGRRLYEQYF. DNA of the CDR3: TGTGCCATCAGTGAGCCCTTTGTCGGGCGGCGTCTCTACGAGCAGTACTTC.

The chain links TRBV11-2 to TRBJ2-2, with D possibly matching TRBD1 (6 bases). Deletions cut 4 bases from V and 2 bases from J, with 11 bases between. CDR3 length equals 15 residues. Looked up from germline, CDR1 is SGHAT and CDR2 is FQNNGV. CDR3 protein: CASSSIQGNTGELFF. The CDR3 DNA follows: TGTGCCAGCAGCTCAATACAGGGAAACACCGGGGAGCTGTTTTTT.

In the case of this clone: This same CDR3 is encoded by further DNA sequences in the sample. The rearrangement uses TRBV18 and TRBJ2-6; D is possibly TRBD2 (6 bases). Germline lookup yields CDR1 KGHSH and CDR2 LQKENI. The CDR3 spans 14 residues. Trimming shortened V by 8 bases and J by 7 bases, and 15 bases separated the two germline ends. In nucleotides, the CDR3 is TGTGCCAGCACCAGGGAGGCCGGAGCCAACGTCCTGACTTTC. It specifies CASTREAGANVLTF. The complete variable domain, with remaining parts taken from reference TRBV18 and TRBJ2-6, reads NAGVMQNPRHLVRRRGQEARLRCSPMKGHSHVYWYRQLPEEGLKFMVYLQKENIIDESGMPKERFSAEFPKEGPSILRIQQVVRGDSAAYFCASTREAGANVLTFGAGSRLTVL.

This clone was seen only a few times. The rearrangement joins TRBV27 to TRBJ1-5; D ambiguous. The CDR3 has 13 residues. Trimming stripped 5 bases from V and 3 bases from J, with 8 bases between. Per germline, CDR1 MNHEY and CDR2 SMNVEV (reference sequence). CDR3 nucleotide sequence: TGTGCCAGCAGTCCCGGGATCAATCAGCCCCAGCATTTT. Translated, it gives CASSPGINQPQHF.

The chain is built from TRBV28 and TRBJ2-5; 8 nucleotides line up with TRBD2. Germline lookup yields CDR1 MDHEN and CDR2 SYDVKM. Trimming removed 5 bases from V and 7 bases from J; junction bases left unmatched: 6. This CDR3 spans 13 amino acids. The DNA of the CDR3 is TGTGCCAGCAGTATAGCGGGGTTGAGGACCCAGTACTTC. It encodes CASSIAGLRTQYF.

The chain links TRBV19 to TRBJ2-7, with D uncertain. This CDR3 is 15 amino acids long. Germline lookup yields CDR1 LNHDA and CDR2 SQIVND (reference sequence). Trimming took 0 bases from V and 3 from J, leaving 12 bases between them. The CDR3 loop is CASSIDIQPHYEQYF. DNA of the CDR3: TGTGCCAGTAGTATAGATATCCAGCCGCACTACGAGCAGTACTTC.

The chain carries TRBV19 and TRBJ1-4; weak D call: TRBD1 (5 bases). This CDR3 contains 16 residues. CDR1 is LNHDA and CDR2 is SQIVND in the germline V gene (reference sequence). The V and J ends lost 3 bases and 2 bases respectively, with 13 bases between them. CDR3 in DNA: TGTGCCAGTAGTATGGGGGAACAGATGACTAATGAAAAACTGTTTTTT. Translating gives CASSMGEQMTNEKLFF.

The gene calls are TRBV2 and TRBJ2-4, with 7 bases that match TRBD1. The trim removed 8 bases at V and 1 base at J, leaving 5 bases unmatched. Germline V gene data show CDR1 as SNHLY and CDR2 as FYNNEI. The CDR3 consists of 14 residues. CDR3 region: CASGSRGAKNIQYF. For the CDR3, the DNA is TGTGCCAGCGGTTCCAGGGGGGCCAAAAACATTCAGTACTTC.

This chain links TRBV7-9 with TRBJ2-3; D may be TRBD2 (6 bases). In germline, CDR1 is SEHNR, CDR2 FQNEAQ (reference sequence). There are 17 residues in the CDR3. V was shortened by 5 bases and J by 2 bases, with 20 bases between the two germline ends. The CDR3 DNA sequence: TGTGCCAGCAGCACTAATAAGGGGACTCAATACACAGATACGCAGTATTTT. Translation gives CASSTNKGTQYTDTQYF.

The chain employs TRBV11-2 and TRBJ2-5; D remains ambiguous. There are 17 residues in the CDR3. Germline loops: CDR1 SGHAT, CDR2 FQNNGV. Trimming shortened V by 3 bases and J by 3 bases, and 20 bases separated the two germline ends. The CDR3 spells CASSFRAPFGRKETQYF. The CDR3 DNA follows: TGTGCCAGCAGCTTCCGCGCCCCATTCGGGCGCAAAGAGACCCAGTACTTC.

The J gene is TRBJ1-3, the V gene TRBV11-3; D remains unclear. This CDR3 contains 11 residues. Germline V gene data show CDR1 as SGHNT and CDR2 as YENEEA. The CDR3 bases are TGTACCTTGAGCTCTGGAAACACCATATATTTT. Its translation is CTLSSGNTIYF.